Below, 27 T cell receptor beta chains from the same sample are listed, as sequenced in a study of response to subunit inactivated influenza vaccine. MiXCR, run by TCRdb on the RT-PCR reads, gives a single entry per CDR3 protein. The sample records some 850,000 distinct CDR3 sequences, approximately 18% being singletons. The sample in question was PBMCs from blood, obtained about 5 days after vaccination. Receptors were obtained from a man aged 45-60 years who received an inactivated influenza vaccine.

This clonotype has more than one count but fewer than ten. The chain carries TRBV6-1 and TRBJ2-2; D remains unclear. Trimming took off 5 bases at V and 6 bases at J, with 19 bases between the two ends. Germline CDR1 MNHNS, CDR2 SASEGT. The CDR3 runs to 16 residues. In DNA form, the CDR3 reads TGTGCCAGCAGTAGTGAGTCTCCCTTGGGATCCGGGGAGCTGTTTTTT. Translated: CASSSESPLGSGELFF.

V and J are TRBV11-2 and TRBJ2-3; a possible D gene is TRBD2 (5 bases). Trimming removed 6 bases at V and 1 base at J, with 11 bases between. Germline CDR1 is SGHAT and CDR2 is FQNNGV. This CDR3 has 14 amino acids. The CDR3 region has the DNA TGTGCCAGCAGGCCCCGGGAACGCACAGATACGCAGTATTTT. The encoded protein is CASRPRERTDTQYF.

The chain has TRBV5-1 and TRBJ2-7, with D perhaps TRBD2 (6 bases). CDR3 size: 14 residues. Germline lookup yields CDR1 SGHRS and CDR2 YFSETQ. The V end lost 0 bases, the J end lost 2 bases, and 9 bases lay between the germline ends. In nucleotides, the CDR3 is TGCGCCAGCAGCTTGGATGCGGGGCCCTACGAGCAGTACTTC. Translation gives CASSLDAGPYEQYF.

This clonotype was observed a few times. CDR3 region: CASSPPNGLAGVNEQYF. The CDR3 bases are TGTGCCAGCTCACCACCGAACGGACTAGCGGGAGTTAATGAGCAGTACTTC. The chain is built from TRBV18 and TRBJ2-7; 13 nucleotides agree with TRBD2. With V trimmed by 0 bases and J by 7 bases, 9 bases remained unmatched. In germline, CDR1 is KGHSH, CDR2 LQKENI. This CDR3 region has 17 residues.

This clonotype showed up just a few times. V gene TRBV19 combines with J gene TRBJ1-2, with TRBD1 as a possible D gene (6 bases). Trimming cost V 11 bases and J 2 bases, with 18 bases left between them. This CDR3 is 14 amino acids long. The V gene's germline CDR1 is LNHDA and CDR2 SQIVND (reference sequence). Here the CDR3 reads CAPSTGRANYGYTF. CDR3 DNA: TGTGCCCCCAGCACAGGGCGCGCGAACTATGGCTACACCTTC. The complete variable domain, with remaining parts taken from reference TRBV19 and TRBJ1-2, reads DGGITQSPKYLFRKEGQNVTLSCEQNLNHDAMYWYRQDPGQGLRLIYYSQIVNDFQKGDIAEGYSVSREKKESFPLTVTSAQKNPTAFYLCAPSTGRANYGYTFGSGTRLTVV.

The chain couples TRBV7-9 to TRBJ2-1; 7 bases map to TRBD1. The CDR3 has 14 amino acids. The junction had 9 bases not matched to a gene; V was cut back by 1 base and J by 12 bases. CDR1 SEHNR and CDR2 FQNEAQ come from the germline V gene (reference sequence). The CDR3 region is CASSLGGQEARQFF. CDR3 DNA sequence: TGTGCCAGCAGCTTAGGCGGACAGGAGGCGAGGCAGTTCTTC.

In this sample, this clonotype turned up once. The genes are TRBV7-3 and TRBJ2-1, with 11 bases identical to TRBD2. The junction had 12 bases not matched to a gene; V was cut back by 5 bases and J by 9 bases. Germline V CDR1 and CDR2: SGHTA, FQGTGA. The CDR3 extends over 16 amino acids. The CDR3 protein is CASSPGTSGITGEQFF. CDR3 DNA sequence: TGTGCCAGCAGCCCCGGGACTAGCGGCATTACTGGTGAGCAGTTCTTC.

The rearrangement uses TRBV5-5 and TRBJ2-2, with 10 bases aligning to TRBD1. The J segment lost 9 bases and the V segment lost 0 bases, leaving 5 bases of the junction unmatched. The CDR3 runs to 15 residues. The germline gives CDR1 SGHKS, CDR2 YYEKEE (reference sequence). This CDR3 reads CASSLAGQGYWELFF. CDR3 DNA: TGTGCCAGCAGCTTGGCGGGACAGGGGTACTGGGAGCTGTTTTTT.

This clonotype was seen only a few times. J is TRBJ2-3 and V is TRBV6-1, with 7 positions matching TRBD2. The V and J ends lost 5 bases and 0 bases, in that order; junction bases with no gene match: 11. CDR1 is MNHNS and CDR2 is SASEGT in the germline V gene. The CDR3 loop spans 17 amino acids. As DNA, the CDR3 is TGTGCCAGCAGTACCCCCAGGGAGGGGAGTAGCACAGATACGCAGTATTTT. Amino acid sequence: CASSTPREGSSTDTQYF.

This clonotype was detected only a few times. The V gene is TRBV5-1, the J gene TRBJ1-6, with a weak D call TRBD1 (5 bases). Between the trimmed V and J ends, which lost 0 bases and 7 bases, there was a span of 14 bases. The CDR3 is 16 amino acids. CDR1 and CDR2 from the germline V gene are SGHRS and YFSETQ. CDR3 in amino acids: CASSLEGSMDNSPLHF. The CDR3 DNA sequence: TGCGCCAGCAGCTTGGAGGGGTCCATGGACAATTCACCCCTCCACTTT.

This clonotype has only a few counts. V is TRBV7-2 and J is TRBJ2-7; D is perhaps TRBD1 (5 bases). The germline CDR1 and CDR2 sequences are SGHTA and FQGNSA. Deletions cut 5 bases from V and 3 bases from J, with 11 bases between. This CDR3 spans 13 amino acids. This CDR3 reads CASSRQKYYEQYF. CDR3 DNA sequence: TGTGCCAGCAGCCGACAGAAATACTACGAGCAGTACTTC. Combining the CDR3 with reference TRBV7-2 and TRBJ2-7 gives the whole variable domain GAGVSQSPSNKVTEKGKDVELRCDPISGHTALYWYRQSLGQGLEFLIYFQGNSAPDKSGLPSDRFSAERTGGSVSTLTIQRTQQEDSAVYLCASSRQKYYEQYFGPGTRLTVT.

This clonotype was counted many times. This chain links TRBV12-3 or TRBV12-4 with TRBJ1-1; D uncertain. The CDR3 has 13 residues. The V end was cut by 4 bases, the J end by 4 bases, with 10 bases between. CDR3 nucleotides: TGTGCCAGCAGTTCCCAAGAGGGCACTGAAGCTTTCTTT. Protein: CASSSQEGTEAFF.

Many counts were recorded for this clonotype. The V and J genes are TRBV6-5 and TRBJ2-1, with unresolved D. CDR3 length equals 11 residues. Trimming pared 1 base from V and 7 bases from J, leaving 2 bases between. Germline-derived CDR1 and CDR2 are MNHEY and SVGAGI. The CDR3 nucleotides read TGTGCCAGCAGTTACTTGAATGAGCAGTTCTTC. Protein product: CASSYLNEQFF.

This clonotype has ten or more counts. V is TRBV12-3 or TRBV12-4 and J is TRBJ2-7; TRBD1 matches at 11 bases. With V trimmed by 2 bases and J by 5 bases, 5 bases remained unmatched. There are 15 residues in the CDR3. CDR3 bases: TGTGCCAGCAGTTTAACGGGACAGGGGGTCCACGAGCAGTACTTC. Amino acids: CASSLTGQGVHEQYF.

The sample holds a few counts of this clonotype. The chain carries TRBV12-3 or TRBV12-4 and TRBJ2-2; 7 bases map to TRBD2. V shed 6 bases and J 4 bases; nucleotides not matched to a gene: 5. The CDR3 totals 14 residues. CDR3 in DNA: TGTGCCAGCAGCCCCGGGACTATCACCGGGGAGCTGTTTTTT. Its protein is CASSPGTITGELFF.

V gene TRBV4-3 combines with J gene TRBJ2-1; 9 bases are shared with TRBD1. Germline CDR1 reads LGHNA; CDR2 reads YSLEER. The V segment lost 0 bases and the J segment 2 bases; nucleotides outside the gene matches: 2. The CDR3 totals 16 residues. CDR3 protein: CASSQDGTGPYNEQFF. CDR3 DNA sequence: TGCGCCAGCAGCCAAGATGGGACAGGGCCCTACAATGAGCAGTTCTTC.

J is TRBJ2-5 and V is TRBV7-2; D is uncertain. The CDR3 loop spans 14 amino acids. Trimming pared 1 base from V and 4 bases from J, leaving 10 bases between. The germline CDR1 and CDR2 sequences are SGHTA and FQGNSA. The CDR3 sequence: CASSLVASSETQYF. CDR3 nucleotide sequence: TGTGCCAGCAGCTTAGTTGCCAGTTCAGAGACCCAGTACTTC.

This clonotype has ten or more counts. The chain employs TRBV20-1 and TRBJ2-1; 10 bases agree with TRBD2. Germline V lookup: CDR1 DFQATT, CDR2 SNEGSKA (reference sequence). Germline trimming cut 5 bases from V and 10 bases from J; bases unmatched to any gene: 11. This CDR3 is built from 14 residues. The CDR3 region has the DNA TGCAGTGCTGGACGAGCGGGAGGGGGAGACGAGCAGTTCTTC. It codes for CSAGRAGGGDEQFF.

A few counts support this clonotype. V usage is TRBV5-1 and J usage is TRBJ2-5; D gene ambiguous. From germline, CDR1 is SGHRS and CDR2 YFSETQ. The V and J ends lost 0 bases and 2 bases respectively, with 5 bases between them. CDR3 length: 13 amino acids. In DNA, the CDR3 is TGCGCCAGCAGCTTGGACATTCAAGAGACCCAGTACTTC. The encoded protein is CASSLDIQETQYF.

The chain joins TRBV20-1 to TRBJ2-3; D remains ambiguous. Between the trimmed V and J ends, which lost 3 bases and 2 bases, there was a span of 6 bases. The CDR3 runs to 12 residues. CDR1 is DFQATT and CDR2 is SNEGSKA in the germline V gene (reference sequence). CDR3 sequence: CSASENTDTQYF. DNA of the CDR3: TGCAGTGCTAGTGAAAACACAGATACGCAGTATTTT.

This clonotype was seen a few times. J is TRBJ2-5 and V is TRBV5-1, with D perhaps given as TRBD1 or TRBD2 (5 bases each). The CDR3 sequence is 14 residues long. Trimming removed 4 bases from V and 4 bases from J, with 14 bases in between. Germline CDR1 is SGHRS and CDR2 is YFSETQ. The CDR3 loop is CASSLGPAVETQYF. As DNA, the CDR3 is TGCGCCAGCAGCCTGGGACCTGCGGTAGAGACCCAGTACTTC.

The rearrangement joins TRBV4-1 to TRBJ2-7, with unresolved D. The germline CDR1 and CDR2 sequences are MGHRA and YSYEKL. The V gene lost 6 bases and the J gene lost 0 bases, with 15 bases spanning the gap. CDR3 length equals 15 residues. CDR3 bases: TGCGCCAGCAGTATACACGTAAGGAGCTCCTACGAGCAGTACTTC. It is translated as CASSIHVRSSYEQYF.

This rearrangement joins TRBV5-6 to TRBJ2-2; a possible D gene is TRBD1 (6 bases). The CDR3 is 16 residues long. CDR1 and CDR2 (germline): SGHDT, YYEEEE. Trimming cost V 4 bases and J 0 bases, with 13 bases left between them. CDR3 amino acids: CASSPIQGTNTGELFF. In nucleotides, the CDR3 is TGTGCCAGCAGCCCCATCCAGGGGACGAACACCGGGGAGCTGTTTTTT.

This chain links TRBV11-2 with TRBJ2-2; perhaps TRBD1 as D (5 bases). V was cut by 7 bases and J by 1 base, with 13 bases left in between. Germline values: CDR1 SGHAT, CDR2 FQNNGV. CDR3 length: 15 amino acids. CDR3 in amino acids: CASIQRGKNTGELFF. CDR3 bases: TGTGCCAGCATCCAAAGGGGCAAGAACACCGGGGAGCTGTTTTTT.

This clonotype was counted only a few times. This rearrangement joins TRBV11-2 to TRBJ1-1; weak D call: TRBD1 (6 bases). Trimming took off 6 bases at V and 0 bases at J, with 8 bases between the two ends. The CDR3 loop spans 13 amino acids. Germline CDR1 reads SGHAT; CDR2 reads FQNNGV. The CDR3 here is CASRRQVNTEAFF. The CDR3 DNA reads TGTGCCAGCAGACGACAGGTGAACACTGAAGCTTTCTTT.

The chain employs TRBV4-1 and TRBJ2-2, with no clear D. The germline gives CDR1 MGHRA, CDR2 YSYEKL. The CDR3 contains 14 residues. V was trimmed by 3 bases and J by 2 bases, leaving 7 bases between them. The CDR3 region is CASSHIHNTGELFF. The CDR3 nucleotides read TGCGCCAGCAGCCATATTCACAACACCGGGGAGCTGTTTTTT.

This CDR3 is CATQGANEKLFF. The CDR3 DNA follows: TGTGCCACCCAGGGTGCTAATGAAAAACTGTTTTTT. The V and J genes are TRBV18 and TRBJ1-4; weak D call: TRBD1 (5 bases). Germline values: CDR1 KGHSH, CDR2 LQKENI. V was cut by 10 bases and J by 3 bases, with 9 bases left in between. CDR3 length: 12 amino acids.